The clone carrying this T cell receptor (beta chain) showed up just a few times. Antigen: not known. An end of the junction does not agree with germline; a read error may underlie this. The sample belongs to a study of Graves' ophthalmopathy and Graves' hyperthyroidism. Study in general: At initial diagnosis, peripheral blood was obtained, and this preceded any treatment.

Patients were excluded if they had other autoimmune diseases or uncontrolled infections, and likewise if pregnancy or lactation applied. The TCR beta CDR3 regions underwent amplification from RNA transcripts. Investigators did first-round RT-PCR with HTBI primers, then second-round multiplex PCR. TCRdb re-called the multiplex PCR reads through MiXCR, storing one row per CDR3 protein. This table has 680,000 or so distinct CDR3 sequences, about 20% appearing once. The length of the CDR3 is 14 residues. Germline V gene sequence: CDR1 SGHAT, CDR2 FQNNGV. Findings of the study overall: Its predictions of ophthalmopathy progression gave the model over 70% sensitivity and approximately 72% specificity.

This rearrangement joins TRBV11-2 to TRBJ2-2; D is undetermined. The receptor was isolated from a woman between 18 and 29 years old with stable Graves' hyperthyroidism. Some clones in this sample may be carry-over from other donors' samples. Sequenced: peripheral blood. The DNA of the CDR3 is TGTACCAGCAGCCCCCGTATTTTTGCCGGGGAGCTGTTTTTT. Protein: CTSSPRIFAGELFF.